A single sample is the source of the 20 T cell receptor beta chains below, sequenced in a study of blood T cell repertoires in COVID-19. The data were produced by immunoSEQ multiplex PCR, yet TCRdb's version contains in-frame clones alone and is incomplete. This table has hundreds of thousands of clones, approximately 89% appearing once. Input material: peripheral blood. These receptors were collected from a woman aged 18 to 35 who had recovered from COVID-19.

This chain uses TRBV7-2 with TRBJ2-5, with TRBD1 identical over 7 bases. This CDR3 has 13 residues. Germline V gene data show CDR1 as SGHTA and CDR2 as FQGNSA. The V gene end was trimmed by 4 bases and the J gene end by 7 bases; junction bases not matched to a gene: 6. The CDR3 sequence is CASSSRGYGTQYF. Written as DNA, the CDR3 is TGTGCCAGCAGCTCCAGGGGGTACGGGACCCAGTACTTC.

This chain links TRBV4-3 with TRBJ2-5, with 9 bases aligning to TRBD2. The CDR3 is 16 residues long. Germline assignment: CDR1 LGHNA and CDR2 YSLEER. V was pared by 1 base and J by 4 bases, with 7 bases of the junction left unmatched. CDR3 in amino acids: CASSQAAGGLGETQYF. The CDR3 nucleotides read TGCGCCAGCAGCCAAGCGGCGGGAGGGCTCGGAGAGACCCAGTACTTC.

The gene calls are TRBV24-1 and TRBJ1-1, with a tentative D call TRBD1 (6 bases). The length of the CDR3 is 14 residues. CDR1 is KGHDR, CDR2 SFDVKD, per germline. V shed 4 bases and J shed 1 base, with 9 bases lying between them. For the CDR3, the DNA is TGTGCCACCAGTGACGGGACACCGAACACTGAAGCTTTCTTT. As protein: CATSDGTPNTEAFF.

The J gene is TRBJ2-3, the V gene TRBV11-2; D perhaps matches TRBD2 (6 bases). Germline assignment: CDR1 SGHAT and CDR2 FQNNGV. This CDR3 spans 16 amino acids. The V end was cut by 6 bases, the J end by 1 base, with 17 bases between. The CDR3 bases are TGTGCCAGCAGTCCCTTAAGGGGACTTCGCACAGATACGCAGTATTTT. Translated: CASSPLRGLRTDTQYF.

DNA of the CDR3: TGTGCCAGCAGTTTATCCCCCCTCTCAGATACGCAGTATTTT. This sequence encodes CASSLSPLSDTQYF. The chain recombines TRBV27 with TRBJ2-3; D gene ambiguous. CDR3 length: 14 amino acids. Germline values: CDR1 MNHEY, CDR2 SMNVEV (reference sequence). With 0 bases removed from V and 4 bases from J, the gap between germline ends came to 8 bases.

The chain uses TRBV18 and TRBJ1-4; 8 bases align to TRBD1. The CDR3 is made up of 14 amino acids. V gave up 3 bases and J gave up 5 bases; unmatched junction bases: 2. In germline, CDR1 is KGHSH, CDR2 LQKENI. The CDR3 nucleotides read TGTGCCAGCTCACCCAGGACAGGGAATGAAAAACTGTTTTTT. Its protein product is CASSPRTGNEKLFF. Together with reference TRBV18 and TRBJ1-4, the CDR3 gives the full variable domain: NAGVMQNPRHLVRRRGQEARLRCSPMKGHSHVYWYRQLPEEGLKFMVYLQKENIIDESGMPKERFSAEFPKEGPSILRIQQVVRGDSAAYFCASSPRTGNEKLFFGSGTQLSVL.

The genes are TRBV6-1 and TRBJ2-1; D might be TRBD2 (6 bases). Trimming left V 2 bases short and J 4 bases short, with 18 bases between. The CDR3 is 17 residues long. Germline V gene sequence: CDR1 MNHNS, CDR2 SASEGT. The CDR3 DNA reads as TGTGCCAGCAGTGAAAATCTAGGAGGGGCCATTTACAATGAGCAGTTCTTC. Protein product: CASSENLGGAIYNEQFF.

The chain is built from TRBV29-1 and TRBJ1-1, with a weak D call TRBD1 (5 bases). Trimming left V 0 bases short and J 3 bases short, with 14 bases between. The length of the CDR3 is 15 residues. Germline CDR1 and CDR2: SQVTM and ANQGSEA. CDR3 sequence reads: CSVEDRQGSDTEAFF. The CDR3 region has the DNA TGCAGCGTTGAAGATCGGCAGGGTTCGGACACTGAAGCTTTCTTT.

This sequence joins TRBV6-1 and TRBJ1-1; 9 bases fit TRBD1. The V gene end was trimmed by 7 bases and the J gene end by 4 bases; junction bases not matched to a gene: 4. The CDR3 runs 13 residues. Germline values: CDR1 MNHNS, CDR2 SASEGT. The CDR3 loop is CASTKTGGTEAFF. The CDR3 bases are TGTGCCAGCACCAAGACAGGGGGCACTGAAGCTTTCTTT.

The chain uses TRBV27 and TRBJ2-1; 10 bases agree with TRBD2. V gave up 1 base and J gave up 4 bases; unmatched junction bases: 7. The CDR3 length is 17 residues. Germline CDR1 is MNHEY and CDR2 is SMNVEV (reference sequence). The CDR3 DNA reads TGTGCCAGCAGTTTATTCGGACCGACTAGCGGGTACAATGAGCAGTTCTTC. Its translation is CASSLFGPTSGYNEQFF.

The CDR3 sequence: CSVRGGRADEQFF. DNA of the CDR3: TGCAGCGTTCGCGGCGGGAGGGCCGATGAGCAGTTCTTC. The chain links TRBV29-1 to TRBJ2-1, with 9 bases that match TRBD2. Germline V CDR1 and CDR2: SQVTM, ANQGSEA. V was pared by 5 bases and J by 8 bases, with 7 bases of the junction left unmatched. This CDR3 has 13 amino acids.

The chain has TRBV11-2 and TRBJ2-7; D may be TRBD1 (5 bases). Deletions cut 5 bases from V and 1 base from J, with 9 bases between. The germline V gene has CDR1 SGHAT and CDR2 FQNNGV. The CDR3 spans 13 residues. For the CDR3, the DNA is TGTGCCAGCAGCCCTGGGGCTTCCTACGAGCAGTACGTC. Amino acid sequence: CASSPGASYEQYV.

V gene TRBV7-2 combines with J gene TRBJ2-2, with TRBD2 as a possible D gene (6 bases). CDR1 is SGHTA and CDR2 is FQGNSA in the germline V gene. The length of the CDR3 is 14 residues. V shed 10 bases and J shed 3 bases, with 15 bases lying between them. The DNA of the CDR3 is TGTGCCACCGGTAGCGGAAAGTACACCGGGGAGCTGTTTTTT. This gives the protein CATGSGKYTGELFF.

This clone was detected only once. The chain is built from TRBV6-2 or TRBV6-3 and TRBJ2-2, with D tentatively TRBD1 (6 bases). This CDR3 region has 14 residues. CDR1 is MNHEY and CDR2 is SVGEGT in the germline V gene. Between the trimmed V and J ends, which lost 5 bases and 6 bases, there was a span of 13 bases. CDR3 region: CASSRYREAGELFF. CDR3 nucleotides: TGTGCCAGCAGTCGGTACAGGGAAGCCGGGGAGCTGTTTTTT.

This chain connects TRBV10-3 to TRBJ2-6, with a weak D call TRBD1 (6 bases). V was pared by 2 bases and J by 1 base, with 12 bases between. The CDR3 contains 17 residues. The germline gives CDR1 ENHRY, CDR2 SYGVKD. The CDR3 DNA is TGTGCCATCAGTGAGGGCAGGGGTTCGTCTGGGGCCAACGTCCTGACTTTC. This encodes CAISEGRGSSGANVLTF.

The chain is built from TRBV20-1 and TRBJ1-1; D not certain. The germline CDR1 and CDR2 sequences are DFQATT and SNEGSKA (reference sequence). The CDR3 covers 12 residues. V was trimmed by 3 bases and J by 1 base, leaving 6 bases between them. The DNA of the CDR3 is TGCAGTGCTAGTCCAGGGAACACTGAAGCTTTCTTT. Residues: CSASPGNTEAFF.

The CDR3 loop is CASSLGGQGSEAFF. In DNA, the CDR3 is TGCGCCAGCAGCCTAGGGGGACAGGGCTCTGAAGCTTTCTTT. J is TRBJ1-1 and V is TRBV5-1, with 9 bases matching TRBD1. V was clipped by 4 bases and J by 6 bases; unmatched bases: 7. CDR3 length: 14 amino acids. Germline V gene lookup returns CDR1 SGHRS and CDR2 YFSETQ.

The chain employs TRBV9 and TRBJ2-1; 8 bases are shared with TRBD2. V shed 4 bases, J shed 1 base, and the junction held 7 bases outside the gene matches. Germline loops: CDR1 SGDLS, CDR2 YYNGEE. The CDR3 totals 16 residues. CDR3 in DNA: TGTGCCAGCAGCAAAACGAGCGGGAGTTCCTACAATGAGCAGTTCTTC. Its translation: CASSKTSGSSYNEQFF. Full variable domain (rest looked up from reference TRBV9 and TRBJ2-1): DSGVTQTPKHLITATGQRVTLRCSPRSGDLSVYWYQQSLDQGLQFLIQYYNGEERAKGNILERFSAQQFPDLHSELNLSSLELGDSALYFCASSKTSGSSYNEQFFGPGTRLTVL.

The gene calls are TRBV24-1 and TRBJ2-1; a possible D gene is TRBD2 (5 bases). CDR1 KGHDR and CDR2 SFDVKD come from the germline V gene. The CDR3 runs to 14 residues. Trimming pared 5 bases from V and 5 bases from J, leaving 12 bases between. The CDR3 nucleotides are TGTGCCACCAGTGGGTTTTACGGGAACAATGAGCAGTTCTTC. This codes for CATSGFYGNNEQFF.

J is TRBJ1-2 and V is TRBV3-1 (or the pseudogene TRBV3-2), with 7 bases fitting TRBD1. The V and J ends lost 4 bases and 4 bases, in that order; junction bases with no gene match: 6. Per germline, CDR1 LGHDT and CDR2 YNNKEL (reference sequence). This CDR3 region has 14 residues. The CDR3 reads CASSPVQGTYGYTF. Here the CDR3 DNA reads TGTGCCAGCAGCCCGGTACAGGGGACCTATGGCTACACCTTC.